This passage covers 22 T cell receptor beta chains from one sample sequenced in a study of blood T cell repertoires in COVID-19. The table came from immunoSEQ multiplex PCR; TCRdb's copy has only in-frame clones and leaves some out. The data show 86,000 or so clones, approximately 82% seen once. The specimen was peripheral blood. All receptors derive from an elderly woman with acute or convalescent COVID-19.

The chain is built from TRBV12-3 or TRBV12-4 and TRBJ2-7; D possibly corresponds to TRBD2 (5 bases). The CDR3 is 13 amino acids. Trimming cost V 7 bases and J 2 bases, with 12 bases left between them. The CDR3 loop is CASTPDGTYEQYF. The CDR3 coding sequence is TGTGCCAGCACCCCGGACGGGACCTACGAGCAGTACTTC.

This clone has more than one count but fewer than ten. The J gene is TRBJ2-7, the V gene TRBV5-4, with D possibly matching TRBD2 (6 bases). Germline V gene data show CDR1 as SGHNT and CDR2 as YYREEE (reference sequence). This CDR3 has 13 amino acids. Trimming removed 4 bases at V and 5 bases at J, with 13 bases between. The CDR3 nucleotides read TGTGCCAGCAGCGTAACAGCGGGCAACGAGCAGTACTTC. It translates to CASSVTAGNEQYF. The full variable domain, its missing parts supplied by reference TRBV5-4 and TRBJ2-7, is ETGVTQSPTHLIKTRGQQVTLRCSSQSGHNTVSWYQQALGQGPQFIFQYYREEENGRGNFPPRFSGLQFPNYSSELNVNALELDDSALYLCASSVTAGNEQYFGPGTRLTVT.

The genes are TRBV3-1 (or the pseudogene TRBV3-2) and TRBJ2-5, with 8 bases aligning to TRBD2. The junction had 10 bases not matched to a gene; V was cut back by 5 bases and J by 5 bases. Looked up from germline, CDR1 is LGHDT and CDR2 is YNNKEL (reference sequence). This CDR3 has 15 residues. The CDR3 sequence: CASSTSGTRVETQYF. CDR3 DNA: TGTGCCAGCAGCACCTCCGGGACTAGAGTCGAGACCCAGTACTTC.

This chain joins TRBV29-1 and TRBJ1-2; D gene uncertain. With 0 bases removed from V and 5 bases from J, the gap between germline ends came to 10 bases. The CDR3 length is 13 residues. CDR1 is SQVTM, CDR2 ANQGSEA, per germline. The CDR3 reads CSVEDPGSYGYTF. CDR3 DNA sequence: TGCAGCGTTGAAGATCCGGGTTCGTATGGCTACACCTTC.

The chain combines TRBV12-5 with TRBJ2-4; D remains ambiguous. V gave up 0 bases and J gave up 8 bases, with 5 bases separating them. This CDR3 comprises 12 residues. Germline V lookup: CDR1 LGHNT, CDR2 FRNRAP. CDR3 loop: CASGLVPDIQYF. The CDR3 bases are TGTGCTAGTGGTTTGGTACCAGACATTCAGTACTTC.

This chain connects TRBV4-2 to TRBJ2-2, with TRBD2 matching over 9 bases. With 1 base clipped from V and 7 bases from J, the junction kept 4 bases outside the gene matches. Germline loops: CDR1 LGHNA, CDR2 YNFKEQ. There are 15 residues in the CDR3. Here the CDR3 DNA reads TGTGCCAGCAGCCAAGCACTAGCGGGCAACGGGGAGCTGTTTTTT. It is translated as CASSQALAGNGELFF.

The chain joins TRBV5-5 to TRBJ1-1; D remains unclear. Germline values: CDR1 SGHKS, CDR2 YYEKEE (reference sequence). Trimming took 4 bases from V and 8 from J, leaving 15 bases between them. CDR3 size: 13 residues. For the CDR3, the DNA is TGTGCCAGCAGCCGAGCCCCCAACGAGGAAGCTTTCTTT. Translation gives CASSRAPNEEAFF.

This chain links TRBV3-1 (or the pseudogene TRBV3-2) with TRBJ1-5; D call uncertain. CDR1 LGHDT and CDR2 YNNKEL come from the germline V gene (reference sequence). CDR3 length equals 13 residues. The germline V and J ends were trimmed by 1 base and 6 bases, with 7 bases remaining between them. The CDR3 region is CASSQAGGQPQHF. In DNA form, the CDR3 reads TGTGCCAGCAGCCAAGCGGGAGGTCAGCCCCAGCATTTT.

The V and J genes are TRBV5-1 and TRBJ1-2; D may be TRBD1 (6 bases). V lost 6 bases and J lost 9, with 21 bases in between. The germline CDR1 and CDR2 sequences are SGHRS and YFSETQ. There are 14 residues in the CDR3. CDR3 coding DNA: TGCGCCAGCAACAAAGGAGACAGGTCCTGGAGCTACACCTTC. Amino acids: CASNKGDRSWSYTF.

The chain combines TRBV10-3 with TRBJ2-3; D call uncertain. Looked up from germline, CDR1 is ENHRY and CDR2 is SYGVKD. This CDR3 is 13 amino acids long. V lost 4 bases to trimming and J lost 0 bases, with 5 bases between them. The CDR3, as DNA: TGTGCCATCAGTGGTTCTAGCACAGATACGCAGTATTTT. This sequence encodes CAISGSSTDTQYF.

The V gene is TRBV19, the J gene TRBJ2-1; 13 positions agree with TRBD2. The V gene end was trimmed by 4 bases and the J gene end by 4 bases; junction bases not matched to a gene: 4. Germline-derived CDR1 and CDR2 are LNHDA and SQIVND (reference sequence). The CDR3 has 16 amino acids. Here the CDR3 DNA reads TGTGCCAGTAGTAGGACTAGCGGGGGCCCTTACAATGAGCAGTTCTTC. This codes for CASSRTSGGPYNEQFF. Combining the CDR3 with reference TRBV19 and TRBJ2-1 gives the whole variable domain DGGITQSPKYLFRKEGQNVTLSCEQNLNHDAMYWYRQDPGQGLRLIYYSQIVNDFQKGDIAEGYSVSREKKESFPLTVTSAQKNPTAFYLCASSRTSGGPYNEQFFGPGTRLTVL.

The rearrangement links TRBV24-1 to TRBJ1-5; 9 bases are a match to TRBD1. In germline, CDR1 is KGHDR, CDR2 SFDVKD. V shed 4 bases, J shed 9 bases, and the junction held 6 bases outside the gene matches. The CDR3 length is 14 residues. CDR3 in amino acids: CATSEGQGLGPQHF. The CDR3 DNA reads TGTGCCACCAGTGAGGGACAGGGCCTAGGGCCCCAGCATTTT.

The CDR3 region has the DNA TGTGCCAGCACACTGGGGGAGGCTGAAGCTTTCTTT. It yields the protein CASTLGEAEAFF. The chain carries TRBV7-9 and TRBJ1-1; the D gene is possibly TRBD1 (5 bases). The CDR3 contains 12 residues. Trimming removed 7 bases at V and 6 bases at J, with 12 bases between. CDR1 and CDR2 from the germline V gene are SEHNR and FQNEAQ (reference sequence). The entire variable domain, with the rest obtained from reference TRBV7-9 and TRBJ1-1, is as follows: DTGVSQNPRHKITKRGQNVTFRCDPISEHNRLYWYRQTLGQGPEFLTYFQNEAQLEKSRLLSDRFSAERPKGSFSTLEIQRTEQGDSAMYLCASTLGEAEAFFGQGTRLTVV.

The gene calls are TRBV15 and TRBJ2-6; D remains ambiguous. With 0 bases removed from V and 3 bases from J, the gap between germline ends came to 9 bases. Germline CDR1 and CDR2: LNHNV and YYDKDF (reference sequence). The CDR3 has 16 amino acids. For the CDR3, the DNA is TGTGCCACCAGCAGAGATTTGGCAGGTGGGGCCAACGTCCTGACTTTC. Translation gives CATSRDLAGGANVLTF.

This chain connects TRBV7-6 to TRBJ1-6; 8 bases align to TRBD1. The trim removed 1 base at V and 5 bases at J, leaving 4 bases unmatched. Germline V gene data show CDR1 as SGHVS and CDR2 as FNYEAQ. The CDR3 extends over 16 amino acids. The CDR3 protein is CASSLGGQAHNSPLHF. CDR3 nucleotide sequence: TGTGCCAGCAGCTTAGGGGGACAGGCCCATAATTCACCCCTCCACTTT.

The chain links TRBV10-3 to TRBJ2-2; tentatively, D is TRBD2 (6 bases). V dropped 10 bases and J dropped 4 bases, with 16 bases sitting between them. Looked up from germline, CDR1 is ENHRY and CDR2 is SYGVKD. The CDR3 is 14 amino acids. CDR3 amino acids: CATIADSATGELFF. CDR3 coding DNA: TGTGCCACAATAGCGGATTCGGCCACCGGGGAGCTGTTTTTT.

V is TRBV6-5 and J is TRBJ1-1; D might be TRBD1 (5 bases). The ends were cut back, 6 bases at V and 1 base at J, with 12 bases in the middle. This CDR3 has 14 amino acids. The germline CDR1 and CDR2 sequences are MNHEY and SVGAGI. The CDR3 sequence: CASREGGGNTEAFF. The DNA of the CDR3 is TGTGCCAGCAGAGAGGGCGGGGGGAACACTGAAGCTTTCTTT.

J is TRBJ2-1 and V is TRBV5-1; TRBD1 agrees at 9 bases. Germline assignment: CDR1 SGHRS and CDR2 YFSETQ. Losses at the gene ends were 4 bases for V and 7 bases for J; bases not matched to a gene: 3. This CDR3 comprises 13 residues. The CDR3 sequence is CASSTGTGNEQFF. The CDR3 DNA reads as TGCGCCAGCAGCACGGGGACAGGGAATGAGCAGTTCTTC. The full variable domain, with the rest looked up from reference TRBV5-1 and TRBJ2-1, is KAGVTQTPRYLIKTRGQQVTLSCSPISGHRSVSWYQQTPGQGLQFLFEYFSETQRNKGNFPGRFSGRQFSNSRSEMNVSTLELGDSALYLCASSTGTGNEQFFGPGTRLTVL.

This chain connects TRBV5-1 to TRBJ1-4; tentatively, D is TRBD1 (6 bases). CDR1 and CDR2 (germline): SGHRS, YFSETQ. Trimming pared 4 bases from V and 7 bases from J, leaving 14 bases between. This CDR3 spans 14 amino acids. The DNA of the CDR3 is TGCGCCAGCAGCCAGCTACAGGGCTCTGAAAAACTGTTTTTT. Protein sequence: CASSQLQGSEKLFF.

The CDR3 sequence is CASSLARAETQYF. CDR3 coding DNA: TGTGCCAGCAGCTTAGCGCGGGCGGAGACCCAGTACTTC. The chain carries TRBV7-2 and TRBJ2-5; tentatively, D is TRBD2 (5 bases). The CDR3 runs to 13 residues. V was trimmed by 0 bases and J by 5 bases, leaving 7 bases between them. Germline V gives CDR1 SGHTA, CDR2 FQGNSA. Combining the CDR3 with reference TRBV7-2 and TRBJ2-5 gives the whole variable domain GAGVSQSPSNKVTEKGKDVELRCDPISGHTALYWYRQSLGQGLEFLIYFQGNSAPDKSGLPSDRFSAERTGGSVSTLTIQRTQQEDSAVYLCASSLARAETQYFGPGTRLLVL.

This clone was seen once. V gene TRBV6-5 combines with J gene TRBJ1-1; the D is unclear. This CDR3 region has 15 residues. The germline V and J ends were trimmed by 0 bases and 4 bases, with 12 bases remaining between them. The germline gives CDR1 MNHEY, CDR2 SVGAGI. CDR3 sequence: CASSYSRDIGTEAFF. CDR3 coding DNA: TGTGCCAGCAGTTACTCGAGAGACATAGGCACTGAAGCTTTCTTT.

The V and J genes are TRBV15 and TRBJ2-1; D ambiguous. V was clipped by 5 bases and J by 3 bases, with 11 bases between them. Germline loops: CDR1 LNHNV, CDR2 YYDKDF (reference sequence). There are 14 residues in the CDR3. Here the CDR3 DNA reads TGTGCCACCAGCGCGGCTGGGTTCTACAATGAGCAGTTCTTC. Protein sequence: CATSAAGFYNEQFF.